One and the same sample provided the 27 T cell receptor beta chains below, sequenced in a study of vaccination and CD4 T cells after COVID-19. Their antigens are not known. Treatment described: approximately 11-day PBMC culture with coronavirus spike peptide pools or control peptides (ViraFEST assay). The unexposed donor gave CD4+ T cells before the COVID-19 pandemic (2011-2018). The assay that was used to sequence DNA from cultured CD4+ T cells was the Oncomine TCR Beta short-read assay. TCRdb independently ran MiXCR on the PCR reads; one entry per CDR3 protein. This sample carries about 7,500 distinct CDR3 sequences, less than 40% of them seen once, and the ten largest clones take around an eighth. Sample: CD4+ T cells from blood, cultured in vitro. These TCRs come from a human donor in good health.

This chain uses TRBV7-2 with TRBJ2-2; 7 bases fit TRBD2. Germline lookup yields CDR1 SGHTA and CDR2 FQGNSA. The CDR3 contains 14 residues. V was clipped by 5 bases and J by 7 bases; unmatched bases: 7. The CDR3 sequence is CASSPRDYRGELFF. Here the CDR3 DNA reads TGTGCCAGCAGCCCAAGGGACTACCGCGGGGAGCTGTTTTTT. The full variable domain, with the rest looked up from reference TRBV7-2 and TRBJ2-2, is GAGVSQSPSNKVTEKGKDVELRCDPISGHTALYWYRQSLGQGLEFLIYFQGNSAPDKSGLPSDRFSAERTGGSVSTLTIQRTQQEDSAVYLCASSPRDYRGELFFGEGSRLTVL.

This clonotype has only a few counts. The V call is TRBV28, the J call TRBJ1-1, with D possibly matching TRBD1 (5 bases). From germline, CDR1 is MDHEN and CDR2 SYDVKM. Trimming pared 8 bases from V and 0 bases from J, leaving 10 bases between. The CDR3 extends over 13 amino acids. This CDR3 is CASLGVMNTEAFF. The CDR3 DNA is TGTGCCAGCCTAGGGGTCATGAACACTGAAGCTTTCTTT.

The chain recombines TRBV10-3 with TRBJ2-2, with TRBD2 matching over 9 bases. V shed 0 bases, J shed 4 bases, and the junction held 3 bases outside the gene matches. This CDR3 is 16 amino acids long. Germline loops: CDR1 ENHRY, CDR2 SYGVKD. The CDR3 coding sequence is TGTGCCATCAGTGAGTCCGCGGGAGGGGGCACCGGGGAGCTGTTTTTT. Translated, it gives CAISESAGGGTGELFF.

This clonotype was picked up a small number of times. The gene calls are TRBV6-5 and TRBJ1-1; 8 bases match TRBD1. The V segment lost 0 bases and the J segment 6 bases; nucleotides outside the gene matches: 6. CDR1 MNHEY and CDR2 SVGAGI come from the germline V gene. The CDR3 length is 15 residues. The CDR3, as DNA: TGTGCCAGCAGTTACTCGCAGGGGGCGAGGGCTGAAGCTTTCTTT. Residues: CASSYSQGARAEAFF.

CDR3: CASSYGATNYEQYF. Here the CDR3 DNA reads TGTGCCAGCAGTTACGGGGCCACCAACTACGAGCAGTACTTC. V gene TRBV6-5 combines with J gene TRBJ2-7; possible D gene TRBD1, 5 bases. The CDR3 runs 14 residues. Germline assignment: CDR1 MNHEY and CDR2 SVGAGI. Trimming removed 2 bases from V and 3 bases from J, with 11 bases in between.

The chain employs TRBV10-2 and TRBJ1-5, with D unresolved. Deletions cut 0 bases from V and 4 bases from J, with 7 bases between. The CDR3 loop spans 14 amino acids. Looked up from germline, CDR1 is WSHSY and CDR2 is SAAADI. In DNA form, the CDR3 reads TGCGCCAGCAGTGAGTCTGCCGCTAATCAGCCCCAGCATTTT. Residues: CASSESAANQPQHF.

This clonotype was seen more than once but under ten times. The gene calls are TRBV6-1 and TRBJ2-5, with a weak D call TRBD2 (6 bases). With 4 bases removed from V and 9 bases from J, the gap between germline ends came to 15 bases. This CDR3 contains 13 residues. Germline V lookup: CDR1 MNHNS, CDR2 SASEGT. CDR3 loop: CASSVQAGGAQYF. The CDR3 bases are TGTGCCAGCAGTGTACAGGCCGGAGGGGCCCAGTACTTC.

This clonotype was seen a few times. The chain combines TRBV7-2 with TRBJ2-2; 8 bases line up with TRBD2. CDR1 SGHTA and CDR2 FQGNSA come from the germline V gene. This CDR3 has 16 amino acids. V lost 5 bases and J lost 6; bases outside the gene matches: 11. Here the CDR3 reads CASSLGTSRAPGELFF. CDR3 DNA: TGTGCCAGCAGCCTCGGGACTAGTAGGGCCCCCGGGGAGCTGTTTTTT.

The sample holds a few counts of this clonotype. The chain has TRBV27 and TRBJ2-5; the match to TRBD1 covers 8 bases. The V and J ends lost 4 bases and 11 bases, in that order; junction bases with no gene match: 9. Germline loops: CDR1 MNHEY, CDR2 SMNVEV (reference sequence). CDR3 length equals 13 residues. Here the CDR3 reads CASSSSGTGAQYF. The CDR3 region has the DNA TGTGCCAGCAGTTCGTCCGGGACAGGAGCTCAGTACTTC.

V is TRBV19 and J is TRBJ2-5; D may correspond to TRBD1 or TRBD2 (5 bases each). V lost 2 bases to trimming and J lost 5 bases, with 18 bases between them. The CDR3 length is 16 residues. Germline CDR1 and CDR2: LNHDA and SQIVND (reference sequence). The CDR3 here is CASSITGRDSRETQYF. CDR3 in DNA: TGTGCCAGTAGTATAACGGGGCGTGATTCGAGGGAGACCCAGTACTTC.

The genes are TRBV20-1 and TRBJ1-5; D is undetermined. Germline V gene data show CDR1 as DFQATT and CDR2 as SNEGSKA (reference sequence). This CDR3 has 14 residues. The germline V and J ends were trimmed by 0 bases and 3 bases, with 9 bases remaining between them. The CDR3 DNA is TGCAGTGCTAGAGATCCAGGATACAATCAGCCCCAGCATTTT. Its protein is CSARDPGYNQPQHF.

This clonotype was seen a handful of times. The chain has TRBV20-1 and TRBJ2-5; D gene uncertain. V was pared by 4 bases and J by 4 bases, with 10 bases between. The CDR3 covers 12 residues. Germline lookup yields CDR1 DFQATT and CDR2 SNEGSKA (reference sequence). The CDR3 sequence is CSATDNRETQYF. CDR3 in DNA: TGCAGTGCTACCGACAACAGAGAGACCCAGTACTTC.

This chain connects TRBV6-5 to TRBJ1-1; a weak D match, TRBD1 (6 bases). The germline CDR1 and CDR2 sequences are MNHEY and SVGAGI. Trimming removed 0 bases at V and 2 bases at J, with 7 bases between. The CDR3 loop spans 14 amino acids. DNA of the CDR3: TGTGCCAGCAGTTACTCAGGGGGAAACACTGAAGCTTTCTTT. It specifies CASSYSGGNTEAFF.

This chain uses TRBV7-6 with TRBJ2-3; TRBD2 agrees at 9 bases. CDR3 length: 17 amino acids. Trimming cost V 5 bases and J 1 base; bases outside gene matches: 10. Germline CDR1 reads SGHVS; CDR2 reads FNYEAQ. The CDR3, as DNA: TGTGCCAGCAGCCATTCCACATTAGCGGGGGGCACAGATACGCAGTATTTT. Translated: CASSHSTLAGGTDTQYF.

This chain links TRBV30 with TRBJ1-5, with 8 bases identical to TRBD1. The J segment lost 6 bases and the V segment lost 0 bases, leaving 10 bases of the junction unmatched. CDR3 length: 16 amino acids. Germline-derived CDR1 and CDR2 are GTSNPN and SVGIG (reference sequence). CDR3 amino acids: CAWSVQGPGGSQPQHF. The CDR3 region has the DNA TGTGCCTGGAGTGTACAAGGTCCAGGGGGCAGTCAGCCCCAGCATTTT.

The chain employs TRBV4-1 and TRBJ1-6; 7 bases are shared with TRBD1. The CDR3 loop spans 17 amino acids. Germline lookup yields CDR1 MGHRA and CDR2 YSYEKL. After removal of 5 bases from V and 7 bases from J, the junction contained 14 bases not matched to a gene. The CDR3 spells CASSSQPRTGSNSPLHF. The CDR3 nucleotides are TGCGCCAGCAGCTCCCAGCCGAGGACAGGCTCGAATTCACCCCTCCACTTT.

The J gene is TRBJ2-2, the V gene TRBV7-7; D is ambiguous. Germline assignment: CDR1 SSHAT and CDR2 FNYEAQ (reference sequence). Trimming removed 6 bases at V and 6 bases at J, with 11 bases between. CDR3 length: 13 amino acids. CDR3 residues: CASRSMEPGELFF. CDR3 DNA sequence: TGTGCCAGCAGGTCGATGGAACCCGGGGAGCTGTTTTTT.

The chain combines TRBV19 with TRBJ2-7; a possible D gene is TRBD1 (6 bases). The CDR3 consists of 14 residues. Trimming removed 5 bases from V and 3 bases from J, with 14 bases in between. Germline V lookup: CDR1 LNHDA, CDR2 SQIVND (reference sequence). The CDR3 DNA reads TGTGCCAGTAGTCCCTTGGGGGCCCTCTACGAGCAGTACTTC. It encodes CASSPLGALYEQYF.

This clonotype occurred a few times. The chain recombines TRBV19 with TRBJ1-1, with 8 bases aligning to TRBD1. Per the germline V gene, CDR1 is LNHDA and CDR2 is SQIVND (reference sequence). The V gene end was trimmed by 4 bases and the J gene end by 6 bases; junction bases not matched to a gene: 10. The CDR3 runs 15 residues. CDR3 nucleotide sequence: TGTGCCAGTAGTACCTCGGACAGGGATGCGGCTGAAGCTTTCTTT. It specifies CASSTSDRDAAEAFF.

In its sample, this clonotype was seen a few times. The CDR3 nucleotides are TGTGCCAGCAGCGCCCGACCCGTGCAGCAAGAGACCCAGTACTTC. Protein: CASSARPVQQETQYF. The chain combines TRBV7-9 with TRBJ2-5, with D unclear. Germline loops: CDR1 SEHNR, CDR2 FQNEAQ (reference sequence). V shed 5 bases and J shed 2 bases, with 15 bases lying between them. This CDR3 region has 15 residues.

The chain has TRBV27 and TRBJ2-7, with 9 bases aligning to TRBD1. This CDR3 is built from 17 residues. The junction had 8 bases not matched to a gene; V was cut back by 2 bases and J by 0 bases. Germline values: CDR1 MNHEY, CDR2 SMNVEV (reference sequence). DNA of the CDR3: TGTGCCAGCAGTTTAGGGACAGGGAGGGTCAGCTCCTACGAGCAGTACTTC. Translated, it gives CASSLGTGRVSSYEQYF.

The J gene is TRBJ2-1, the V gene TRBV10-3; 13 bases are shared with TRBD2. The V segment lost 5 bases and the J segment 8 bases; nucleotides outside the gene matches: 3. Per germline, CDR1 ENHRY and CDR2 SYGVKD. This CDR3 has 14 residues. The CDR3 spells CAISNGLAGDEQFF. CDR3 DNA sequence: TGTGCCATCAGTAACGGACTAGCGGGAGATGAGCAGTTCTTC.

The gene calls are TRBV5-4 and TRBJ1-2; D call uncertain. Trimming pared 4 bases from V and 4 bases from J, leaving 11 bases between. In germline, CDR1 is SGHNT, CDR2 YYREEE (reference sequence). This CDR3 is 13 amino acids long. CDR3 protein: CASSANTGYGYTF. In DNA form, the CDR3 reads TGTGCCAGCAGCGCCAACACCGGCTATGGCTACACCTTC.

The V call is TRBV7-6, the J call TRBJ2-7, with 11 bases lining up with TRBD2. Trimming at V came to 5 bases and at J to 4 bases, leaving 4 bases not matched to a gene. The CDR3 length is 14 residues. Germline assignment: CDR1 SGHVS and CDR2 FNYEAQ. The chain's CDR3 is CASSPTSGAYEQYF. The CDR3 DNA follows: TGTGCCAGCAGCCCGACTAGCGGGGCGTACGAGCAGTACTTC.

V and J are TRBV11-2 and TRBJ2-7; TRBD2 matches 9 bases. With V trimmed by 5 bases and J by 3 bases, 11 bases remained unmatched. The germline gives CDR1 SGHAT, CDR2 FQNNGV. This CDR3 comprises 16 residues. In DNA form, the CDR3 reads TGTGCCAGCAGCGACCAAAGACTAGCGGTGAACTACGAGCAGTACTTC. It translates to CASSDQRLAVNYEQYF.

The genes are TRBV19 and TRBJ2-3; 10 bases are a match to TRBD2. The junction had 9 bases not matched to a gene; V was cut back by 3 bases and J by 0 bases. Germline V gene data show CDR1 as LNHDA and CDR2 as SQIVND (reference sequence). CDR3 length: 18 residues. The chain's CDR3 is CASSIGLAGDPSTDTQYF. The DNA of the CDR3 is TGTGCCAGTAGTATTGGGCTAGCGGGAGACCCTAGCACAGATACGCAGTATTTT.

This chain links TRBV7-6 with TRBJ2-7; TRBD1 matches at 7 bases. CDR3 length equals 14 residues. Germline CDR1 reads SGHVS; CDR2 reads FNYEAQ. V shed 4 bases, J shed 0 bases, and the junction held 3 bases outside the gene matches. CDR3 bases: TGTGCCAGCAGCTCTTGGGACAGCTCCTACGAGCAGTACTTC. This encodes CASSSWDSSYEQYF.